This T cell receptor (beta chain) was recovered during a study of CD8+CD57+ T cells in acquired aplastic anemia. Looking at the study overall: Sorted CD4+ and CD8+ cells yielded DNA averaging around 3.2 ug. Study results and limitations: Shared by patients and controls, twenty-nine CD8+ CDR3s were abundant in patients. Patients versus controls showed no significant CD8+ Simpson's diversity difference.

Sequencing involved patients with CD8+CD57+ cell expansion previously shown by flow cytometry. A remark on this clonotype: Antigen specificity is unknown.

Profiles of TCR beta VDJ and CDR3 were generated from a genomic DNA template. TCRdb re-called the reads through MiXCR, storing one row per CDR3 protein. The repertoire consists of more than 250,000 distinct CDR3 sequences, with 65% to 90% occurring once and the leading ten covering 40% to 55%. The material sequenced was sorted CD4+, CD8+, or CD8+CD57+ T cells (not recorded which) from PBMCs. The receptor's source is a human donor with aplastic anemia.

As DNA, the CDR3 is TGTGCCAGCAGTGGAGGGACAGCAGTTTACGAGCAGTACTTC. The encoded protein is CASSGGTAVYEQYF. The chain couples TRBV6-4 to TRBJ2-7, with TRBD1 matching 7 bases. Trimming removed 4 bases from V and 4 bases from J; junction bases left unmatched: 7. The germline V gene encodes CDR1 MRHNA and CDR2 SNTAGT. The CDR3 sequence is 14 residues long.